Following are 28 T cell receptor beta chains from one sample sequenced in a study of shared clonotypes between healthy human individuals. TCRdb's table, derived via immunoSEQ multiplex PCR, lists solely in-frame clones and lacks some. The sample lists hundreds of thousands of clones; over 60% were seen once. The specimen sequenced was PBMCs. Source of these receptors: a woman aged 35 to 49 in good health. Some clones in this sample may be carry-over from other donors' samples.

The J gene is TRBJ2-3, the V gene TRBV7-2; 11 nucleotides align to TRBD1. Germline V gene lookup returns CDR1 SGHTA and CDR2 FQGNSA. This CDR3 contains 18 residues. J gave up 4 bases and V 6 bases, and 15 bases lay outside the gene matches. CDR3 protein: CASRIGLGQGAYADTQYF. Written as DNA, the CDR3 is TGTGCCAGCAGGATAGGGTTAGGACAGGGGGCGTACGCAGATACGCAGTATTTT.

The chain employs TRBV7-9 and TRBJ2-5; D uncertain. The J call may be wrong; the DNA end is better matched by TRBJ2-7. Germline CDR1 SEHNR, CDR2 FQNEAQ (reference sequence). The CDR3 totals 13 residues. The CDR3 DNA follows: TGTGCCAGCAGCCCACAAAACACCTACGAGCAGTACTTC. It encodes CASSPQNTYEQYF.

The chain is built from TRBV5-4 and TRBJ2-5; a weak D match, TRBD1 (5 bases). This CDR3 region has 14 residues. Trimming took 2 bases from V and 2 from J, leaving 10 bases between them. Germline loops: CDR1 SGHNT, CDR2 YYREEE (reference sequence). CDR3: CASSFYGAQETQYF. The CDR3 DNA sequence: TGTGCCAGCAGCTTTTATGGGGCTCAAGAGACCCAGTACTTC.

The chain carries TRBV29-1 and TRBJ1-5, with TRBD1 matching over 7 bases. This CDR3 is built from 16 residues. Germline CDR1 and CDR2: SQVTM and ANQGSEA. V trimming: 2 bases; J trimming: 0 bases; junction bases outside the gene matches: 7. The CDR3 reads CSVEPDRNYSNQPQHF. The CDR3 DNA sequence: TGCAGCGTTGAACCGGACAGGAACTATAGCAATCAGCCCCAGCATTTT.

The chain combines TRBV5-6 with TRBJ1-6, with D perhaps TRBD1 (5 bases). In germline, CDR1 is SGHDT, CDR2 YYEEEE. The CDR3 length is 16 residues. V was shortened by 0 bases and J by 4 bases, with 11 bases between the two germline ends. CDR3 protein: CASSLGQGNYNSPLHF. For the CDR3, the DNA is TGTGCCAGCAGCTTGGGGCAGGGAAATTATAATTCACCCCTCCACTTT.

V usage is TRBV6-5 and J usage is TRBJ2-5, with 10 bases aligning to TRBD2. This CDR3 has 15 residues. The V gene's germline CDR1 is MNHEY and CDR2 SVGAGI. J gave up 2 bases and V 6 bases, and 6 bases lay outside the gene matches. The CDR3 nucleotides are TGTGCCAGCAGACCGGGACTAGCGATACAAGAGACCCAGTACTTC. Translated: CASRPGLAIQETQYF.

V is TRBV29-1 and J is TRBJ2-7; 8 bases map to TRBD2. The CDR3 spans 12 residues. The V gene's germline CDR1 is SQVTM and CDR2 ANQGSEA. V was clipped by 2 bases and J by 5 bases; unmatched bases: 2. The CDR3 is CSVELAGNEQYF. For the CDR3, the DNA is TGCAGCGTTGAACTAGCGGGTAACGAGCAGTACTTC.

CDR3 bases: TGCGCCAGCAGCTTACGTGCAGCTGGGGCCAACGTCCTGACTTTC. Translated: CASSLRAAGANVLTF. The chain links TRBV5-1 to TRBJ2-6; D unresolved. The CDR3 spans 15 residues. The V gene's germline CDR1 is SGHRS and CDR2 YFSETQ. V was cut by 2 bases and J by 2 bases, with 8 bases left in between. The variable domain in full, completed from reference TRBV5-1 and TRBJ2-6, reads KAGVTQTPRYLIKTRGQQVTLSCSPISGHRSVSWYQQTPGQGLQFLFEYFSETQRNKGNFPGRFSGRQFSNSRSEMNVSTLELGDSALYLCASSLRAAGANVLTFGAGSRLTVL.

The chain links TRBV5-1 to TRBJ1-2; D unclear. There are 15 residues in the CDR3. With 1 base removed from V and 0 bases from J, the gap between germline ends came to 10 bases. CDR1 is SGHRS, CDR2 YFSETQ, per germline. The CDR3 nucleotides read TGCGCCAGCAGCTTGAGTACCCTTACTAACTATGGCTACACCTTC. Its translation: CASSLSTLTNYGYTF.

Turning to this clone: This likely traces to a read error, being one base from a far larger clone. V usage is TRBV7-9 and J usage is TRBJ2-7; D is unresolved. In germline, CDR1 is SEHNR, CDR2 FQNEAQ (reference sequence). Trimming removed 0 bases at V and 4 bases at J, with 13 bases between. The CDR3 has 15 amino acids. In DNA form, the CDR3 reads TGTGCCAGCAGCTTAGCTTCCGAGCCTATTTACGAGCAGTACTTC. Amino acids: CASSLASEPIYEQYF.

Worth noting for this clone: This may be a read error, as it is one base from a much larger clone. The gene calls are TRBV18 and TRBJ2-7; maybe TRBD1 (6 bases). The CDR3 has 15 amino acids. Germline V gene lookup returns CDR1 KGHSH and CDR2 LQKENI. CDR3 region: CASSPKADSSIDQCF. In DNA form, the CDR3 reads TGTGCCAGCTCACCAAAGGCGGACAGTAGCATCGATCAGTGCTTC.

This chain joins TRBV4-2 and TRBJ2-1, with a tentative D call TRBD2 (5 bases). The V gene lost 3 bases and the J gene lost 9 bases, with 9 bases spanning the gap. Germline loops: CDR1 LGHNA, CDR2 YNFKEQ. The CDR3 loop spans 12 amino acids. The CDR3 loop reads CASSQDFGEQFF. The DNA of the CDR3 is TGTGCCAGCAGCCAGGACTTCGGTGAGCAGTTCTTC.

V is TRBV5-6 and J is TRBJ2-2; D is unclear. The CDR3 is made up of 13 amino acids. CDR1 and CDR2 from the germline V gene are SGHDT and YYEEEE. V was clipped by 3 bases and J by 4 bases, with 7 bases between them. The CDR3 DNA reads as TGTGCCAGCAGCTCCGTTGGCACCGGGGAGCTGTTTTTT. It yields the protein CASSSVGTGELFF. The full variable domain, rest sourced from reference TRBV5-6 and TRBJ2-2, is DAGVTQSPTHLIKTRGQQVTLRCSPKSGHDTVSWYQQALGQGPQFIFQYYEEEERQRGNFPDRFSGHQFPNYSSELNVNALLLGDSALYLCASSSVGTGELFFGEGSRLTVL.

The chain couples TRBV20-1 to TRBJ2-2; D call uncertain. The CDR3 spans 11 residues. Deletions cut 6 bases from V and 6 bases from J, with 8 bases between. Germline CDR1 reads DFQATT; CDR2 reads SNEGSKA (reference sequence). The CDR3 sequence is CSAHVAGELFF. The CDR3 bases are TGCAGTGCGCATGTAGCCGGGGAGCTGTTTTTT.

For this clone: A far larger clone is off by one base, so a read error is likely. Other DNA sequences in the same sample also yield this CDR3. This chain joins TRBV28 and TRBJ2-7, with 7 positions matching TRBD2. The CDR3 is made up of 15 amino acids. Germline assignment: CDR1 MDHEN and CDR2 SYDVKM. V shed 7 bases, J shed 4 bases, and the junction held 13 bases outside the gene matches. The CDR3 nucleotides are TGTGCCAGCACCACCACGGGGGGTTCCCTTTACGAGCAGTACTTC. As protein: CASTTTGGSLYEQYF.

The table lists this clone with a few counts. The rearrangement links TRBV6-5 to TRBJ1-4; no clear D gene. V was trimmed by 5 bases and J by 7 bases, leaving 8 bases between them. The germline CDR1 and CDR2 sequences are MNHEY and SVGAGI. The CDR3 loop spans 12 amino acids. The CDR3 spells CASSTSGEKLFF. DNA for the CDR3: TGTGCCAGCAGTACCAGTGGTGAAAAACTGTTTTTT.

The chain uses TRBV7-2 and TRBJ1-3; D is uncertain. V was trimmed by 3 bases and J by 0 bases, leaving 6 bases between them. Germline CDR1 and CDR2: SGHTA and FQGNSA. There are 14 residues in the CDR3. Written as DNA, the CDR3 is TGTGCCAGCAGCTTCGGCCCCTCTGGAAACACCATATATTTT. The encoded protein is CASSFGPSGNTIYF.

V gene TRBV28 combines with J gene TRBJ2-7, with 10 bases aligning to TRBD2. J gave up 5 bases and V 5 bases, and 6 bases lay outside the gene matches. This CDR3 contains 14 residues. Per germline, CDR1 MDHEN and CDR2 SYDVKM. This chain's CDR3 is CASSILAGVHEQYF. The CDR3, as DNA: TGTGCCAGCAGTATCCTAGCGGGAGTTCACGAGCAGTACTTC.

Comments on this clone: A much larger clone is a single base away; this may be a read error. The CDR3 region has the DNA TGCGCCAGCAGCTCCGCGTCGGGCAGACTCACAGATACGCAGTATTTT. Encoded protein: CASSSASGRLTDTQYF. V usage is TRBV5-1 and J usage is TRBJ2-3; D unresolved. The CDR3 has 16 residues. Trimming shortened V by 3 bases and J by 2 bases, and 16 bases separated the two germline ends. The germline gives CDR1 SGHRS, CDR2 YFSETQ.

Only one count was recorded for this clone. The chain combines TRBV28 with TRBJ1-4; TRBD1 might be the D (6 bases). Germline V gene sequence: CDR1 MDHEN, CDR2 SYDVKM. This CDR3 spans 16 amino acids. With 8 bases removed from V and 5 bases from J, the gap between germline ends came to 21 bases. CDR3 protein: CASRLGGTGQNEKLFF. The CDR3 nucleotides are TGTGCCAGCCGCCTGGGGGGCACGGGGCAAAATGAAAAACTGTTTTTT. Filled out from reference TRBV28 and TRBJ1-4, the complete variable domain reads DVKVTQSSRYLVKRTGEKVFLECVQDMDHENMFWYRQDPGLGLRLIYFSYDVKMKEKGDIPEGYSVSREKKERFSLILESASTNQTSMYLCASRLGGTGQNEKLFFGSGTQLSVL.

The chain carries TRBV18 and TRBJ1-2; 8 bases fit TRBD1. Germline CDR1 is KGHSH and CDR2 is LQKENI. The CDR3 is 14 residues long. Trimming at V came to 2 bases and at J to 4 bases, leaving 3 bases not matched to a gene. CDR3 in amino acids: CASSPSGTGYGYTF. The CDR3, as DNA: TGTGCCAGCTCACCATCCGGGACAGGCTATGGCTACACCTTC.

The CDR3 is CASSLASGTGSEAFF. The CDR3 nucleotides read TGTGCCAGCAGCTTGGCATCCGGGACAGGGTCTGAAGCTTTCTTT. The chain links TRBV5-4 to TRBJ1-1, with 9 bases aligning to TRBD1. V shed 0 bases and J 6 bases; nucleotides not matched to a gene: 6. CDR1 is SGHNT and CDR2 is YYREEE in the germline V gene (reference sequence). There are 15 residues in the CDR3.

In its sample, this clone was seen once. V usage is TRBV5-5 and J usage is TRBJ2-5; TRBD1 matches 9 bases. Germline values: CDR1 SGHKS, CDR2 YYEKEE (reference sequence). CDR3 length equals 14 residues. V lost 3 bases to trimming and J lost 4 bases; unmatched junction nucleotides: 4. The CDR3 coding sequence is TGTGCCAGCAGCTCACAGGGGGCTGGAGAGACCCAGTACTTC. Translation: CASSSQGAGETQYF. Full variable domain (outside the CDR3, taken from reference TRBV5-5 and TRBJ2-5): DAGVTQSPTHLIKTRGQQVTLRCSPISGHKSVSWYQQVLGQGPQFIFQYYEKEERGRGNFPDRFSARQFPNYSSELNVNALLLGDSALYLCASSSQGAGETQYFGPGTRLLVL.

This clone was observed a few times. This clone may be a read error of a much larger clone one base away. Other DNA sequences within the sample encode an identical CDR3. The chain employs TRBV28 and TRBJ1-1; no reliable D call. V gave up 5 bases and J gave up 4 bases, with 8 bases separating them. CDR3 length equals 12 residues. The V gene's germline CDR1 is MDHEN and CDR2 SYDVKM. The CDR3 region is CASSVGGTEAFF. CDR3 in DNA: TGTGCCAGCAGTGTGGGAGGCACTGAAGCTTTCTTT.

Here the CDR3 DNA reads TGTGCCAGCAGCTCCGGACTAGCGGTTAGCACAGATACGCAGTATTTT. This sequence encodes CASSSGLAVSTDTQYF. This chain joins TRBV7-2 and TRBJ2-3; 10 nucleotides agree with TRBD2. This CDR3 region has 16 residues. Germline V gives CDR1 SGHTA, CDR2 FQGNSA. Germline trimming cut 4 bases from V and 0 bases from J; bases unmatched to any gene: 4.

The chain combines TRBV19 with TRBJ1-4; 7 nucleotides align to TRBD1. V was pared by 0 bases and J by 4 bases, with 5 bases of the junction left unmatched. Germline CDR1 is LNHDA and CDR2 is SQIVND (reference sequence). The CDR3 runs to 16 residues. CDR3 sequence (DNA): TGTGCCAGTAGTATAGAAGGGGGCGCCGGTAATGAAAAACTGTTTTTT. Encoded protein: CASSIEGGAGNEKLFF.

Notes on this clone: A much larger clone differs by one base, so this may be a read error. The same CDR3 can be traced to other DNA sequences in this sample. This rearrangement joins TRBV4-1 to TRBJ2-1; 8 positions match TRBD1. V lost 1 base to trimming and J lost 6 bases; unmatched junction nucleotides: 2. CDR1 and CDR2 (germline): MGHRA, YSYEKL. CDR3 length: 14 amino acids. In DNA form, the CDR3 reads TGCGCCAGCAGCCAAGGACAGGGGCGCAATGAGCAGTTCTTC. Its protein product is CASSQGQGRNEQFF.

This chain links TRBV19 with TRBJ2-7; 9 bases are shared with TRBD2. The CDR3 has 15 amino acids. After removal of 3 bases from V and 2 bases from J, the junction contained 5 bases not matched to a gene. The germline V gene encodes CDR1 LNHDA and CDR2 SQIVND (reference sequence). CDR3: CASSMESSGTYEQYF. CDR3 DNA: TGTGCCAGTAGTATGGAGTCTAGCGGGACCTACGAGCAGTACTTC.